This T cell receptor beta chain was documented in a study of blood T cell repertoires in COVID-19. On the study more broadly: COVID-19 samples, acute and convalescent, were from the United States, Italy and Spain.

Germline V gene data show CDR1 as SEHNR and CDR2 as FQNEAQ (reference sequence). V dropped 5 bases and J dropped 1; count of bases not matched to a gene: 4. CDR3 size: 15 residues. Per the study methods: Reference gene primers were amplified, and this amplification served to estimate nucleated cell counts. Data came from immunoSEQ multiplex PCR; TCRdb stores just in-frame clones and leaves some out. V and J calls and clone size follow that table, whereas D and trimming were derived from the DNA. The table records hundreds of thousands of clones, approximately 87% of them present only once. The specimen was peripheral blood. This clonotype was sampled from a human donor in a cohort sampled during active COVID-19. The J gene is TRBJ2-3, the V gene TRBV7-9; 9 bases line up with TRBD1. CDR3 DNA: TGTGCCAGCAGCCCTCGGACAGGGGGCACAGATACGCAGTATTTT. The encoded protein is CASSPRTGGTDTQYF.